Detailed here is one T cell receptor beta chain. Terminally differentiated effector memory CD45RA+ cells were excluded from the naive CD8 cells, which were CD45RO-negative and positively selected for CCR7. The ends were cut back, 1 base at V and 8 bases at J, with 9 bases in the middle. Germline V gene lookup returns CDR1 MGHRA and CDR2 YSYEKL. The CDR3 length is 14 residues. Data came from immunoSEQ multiplex PCR; TCRdb stores just in-frame clones and leaves some out. The table includes over 2 million clones, about 95% detected once. The data originate from a study of shared clonotypes between healthy human individuals.

The chain employs TRBV4-1 and TRBJ1-6; no firm D call. This sequence was found in a man younger than 35 in good health. Sequenced material: naive CD8+ T cells sorted from blood. Here the CDR3 reads CASSQGSADSPLHF. The CDR3 nucleotides read TGCGCCAGCAGCCAAGGATCCGCAGATTCACCCCTCCACTTT.